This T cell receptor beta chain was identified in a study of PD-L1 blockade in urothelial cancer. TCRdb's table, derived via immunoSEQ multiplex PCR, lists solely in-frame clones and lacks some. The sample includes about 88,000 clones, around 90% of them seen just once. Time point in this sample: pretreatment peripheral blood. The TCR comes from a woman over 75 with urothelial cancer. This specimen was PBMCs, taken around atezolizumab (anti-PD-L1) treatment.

CDR3 sequence: CASIMTGGLGGYTF. The CDR3 region has the DNA TGTGCCAGCATTATGACAGGGGGTTTAGGCGGCTACACCTTC. This chain connects TRBV28 to TRBJ1-2, with 9 bases matching TRBD1. Per the germline V gene, CDR1 is MDHEN and CDR2 is SYDVKM. The CDR3 is made up of 14 amino acids. The V segment lost 7 bases and the J segment 8 bases; nucleotides outside the gene matches: 11.